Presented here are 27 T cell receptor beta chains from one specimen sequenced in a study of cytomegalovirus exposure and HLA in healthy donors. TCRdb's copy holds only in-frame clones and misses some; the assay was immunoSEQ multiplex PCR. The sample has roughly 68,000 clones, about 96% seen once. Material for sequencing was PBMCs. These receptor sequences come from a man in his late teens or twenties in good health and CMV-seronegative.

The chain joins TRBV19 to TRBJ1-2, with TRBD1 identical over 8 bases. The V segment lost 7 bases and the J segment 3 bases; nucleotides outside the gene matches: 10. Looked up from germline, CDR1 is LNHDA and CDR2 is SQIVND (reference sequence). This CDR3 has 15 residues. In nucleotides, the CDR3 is TGTGCCAGTACCGTAGAAACAGGGGGAGACTATGGCTACACCTTC. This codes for CASTVETGGDYGYTF.

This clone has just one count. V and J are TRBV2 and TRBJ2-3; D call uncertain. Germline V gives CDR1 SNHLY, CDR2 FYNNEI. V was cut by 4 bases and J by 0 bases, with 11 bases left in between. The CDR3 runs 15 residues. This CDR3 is CASSVGSGSTDTQYF. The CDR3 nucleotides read TGTGCCAGCAGTGTGGGTTCAGGAAGCACAGATACGCAGTATTTT.

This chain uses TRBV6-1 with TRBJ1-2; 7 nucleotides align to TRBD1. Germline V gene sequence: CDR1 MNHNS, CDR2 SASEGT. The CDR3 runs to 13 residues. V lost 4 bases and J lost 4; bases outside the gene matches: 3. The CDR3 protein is CASSGQGLYGYTF. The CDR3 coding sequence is TGTGCCAGCAGTGGACAGGGCCTCTATGGCTACACCTTC.

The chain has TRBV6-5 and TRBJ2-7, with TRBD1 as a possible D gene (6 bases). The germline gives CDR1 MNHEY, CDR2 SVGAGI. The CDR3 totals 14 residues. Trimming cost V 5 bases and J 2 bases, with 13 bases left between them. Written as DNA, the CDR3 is TGTGCCAGCAGTGAAGAACAGGGACCCTACGAGCAGTACTTC. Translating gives CASSEEQGPYEQYF.

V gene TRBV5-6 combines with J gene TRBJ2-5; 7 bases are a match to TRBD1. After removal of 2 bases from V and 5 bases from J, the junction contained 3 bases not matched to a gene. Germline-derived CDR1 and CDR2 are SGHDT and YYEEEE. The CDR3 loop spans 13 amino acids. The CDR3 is CASSFRGRETQYF. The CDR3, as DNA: TGTGCCAGCAGCTTTAGGGGGCGGGAGACCCAGTACTTC.

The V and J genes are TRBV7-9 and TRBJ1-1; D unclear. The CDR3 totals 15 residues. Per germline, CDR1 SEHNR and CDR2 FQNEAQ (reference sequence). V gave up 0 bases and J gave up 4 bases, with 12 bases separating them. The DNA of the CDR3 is TGTGCCAGCAGCTTAGCTGAGGTCGCGACCACTGAAGCTTTCTTT. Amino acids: CASSLAEVATTEAFF.

The CDR3 DNA reads TGTGCCAGTAGTATCGACAGGGGGCGACCGACAGATACGCAGTATTTT. This encodes CASSIDRGRPTDTQYF. The chain combines TRBV19 with TRBJ2-3; 10 bases are a match to TRBD1. The germline V gene encodes CDR1 LNHDA and CDR2 SQIVND (reference sequence). With 3 bases clipped from V and 3 bases from J, the junction kept 6 bases outside the gene matches. This CDR3 has 16 amino acids.

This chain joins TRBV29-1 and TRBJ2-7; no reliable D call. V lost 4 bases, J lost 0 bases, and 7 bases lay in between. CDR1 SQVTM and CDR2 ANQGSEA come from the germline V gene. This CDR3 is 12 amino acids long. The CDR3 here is CSVGRSSYEQYF. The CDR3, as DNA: TGCAGCGTTGGGCGGAGCTCCTACGAGCAGTACTTC.

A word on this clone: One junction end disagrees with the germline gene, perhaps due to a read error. The CDR3 region has the DNA TGTGCTAGCAGCTTAGACGGGGGAGTGGACGGGGAGCTGTTTTTT. Its translation: CASSLDGGVDGELFF. The chain is built from TRBV7-7 and TRBJ2-2, with D possibly matching TRBD2 (6 bases). The CDR3 spans 15 residues. Germline V gives CDR1 SSHAT, CDR2 FNYEAQ (reference sequence).

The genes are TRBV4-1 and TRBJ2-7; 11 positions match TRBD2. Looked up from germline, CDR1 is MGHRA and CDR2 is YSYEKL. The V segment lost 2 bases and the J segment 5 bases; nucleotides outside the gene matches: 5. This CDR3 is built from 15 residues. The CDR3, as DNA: TGCGCCAGCAGCCAACTAACTAGCGGGAGCCACGAGCAGTACTTC. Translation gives CASSQLTSGSHEQYF.

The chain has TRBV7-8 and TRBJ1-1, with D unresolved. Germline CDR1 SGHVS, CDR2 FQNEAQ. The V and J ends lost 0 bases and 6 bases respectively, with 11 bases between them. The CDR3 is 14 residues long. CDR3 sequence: CASSLAEYSAEAFF. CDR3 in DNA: TGTGCCAGCAGCTTAGCCGAGTATAGCGCTGAAGCTTTCTTT.

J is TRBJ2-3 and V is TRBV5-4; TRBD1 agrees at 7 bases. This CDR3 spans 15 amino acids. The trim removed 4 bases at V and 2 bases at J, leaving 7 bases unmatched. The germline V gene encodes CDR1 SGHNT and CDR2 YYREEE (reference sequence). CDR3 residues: CASSKGDSPTDTQYF. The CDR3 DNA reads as TGTGCCAGCAGCAAGGGGGACAGTCCCACAGATACGCAGTATTTT.

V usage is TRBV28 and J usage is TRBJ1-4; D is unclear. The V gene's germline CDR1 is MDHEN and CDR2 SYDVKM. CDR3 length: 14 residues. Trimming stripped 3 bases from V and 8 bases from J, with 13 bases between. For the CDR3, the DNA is TGTGCCAGCAGTTTTCCGGGGTTGAAGGAAAAACTGTTTTTT. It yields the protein CASSFPGLKEKLFF. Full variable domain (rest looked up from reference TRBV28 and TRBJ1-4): DVKVTQSSRYLVKRTGEKVFLECVQDMDHENMFWYRQDPGLGLRLIYFSYDVKMKEKGDIPEGYSVSREKKERFSLILESASTNQTSMYLCASSFPGLKEKLFFGSGTQLSVL.

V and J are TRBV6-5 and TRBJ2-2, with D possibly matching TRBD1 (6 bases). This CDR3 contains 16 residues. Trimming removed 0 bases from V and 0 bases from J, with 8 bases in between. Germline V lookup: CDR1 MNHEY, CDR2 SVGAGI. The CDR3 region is CASSYSGQSNTGELFF. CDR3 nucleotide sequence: TGTGCCAGCAGTTACTCGGGACAATCGAACACCGGGGAGCTGTTTTTT.

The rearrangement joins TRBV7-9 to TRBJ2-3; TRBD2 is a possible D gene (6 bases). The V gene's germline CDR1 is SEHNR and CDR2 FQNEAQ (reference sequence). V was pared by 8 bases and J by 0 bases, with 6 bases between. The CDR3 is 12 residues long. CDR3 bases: TGTGCCAGCGGGACTAGCACAGATACGCAGTATTTT. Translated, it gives CASGTSTDTQYF. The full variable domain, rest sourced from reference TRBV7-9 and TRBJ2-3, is DTGVSQNPRHKITKRGQNVTFRCDPISEHNRLYWYRQTLGQGPEFLTYFQNEAQLEKSRLLSDRFSAERPKGSFSTLEIQRTEQGDSAMYLCASGTSTDTQYFGPGTRLTVL.

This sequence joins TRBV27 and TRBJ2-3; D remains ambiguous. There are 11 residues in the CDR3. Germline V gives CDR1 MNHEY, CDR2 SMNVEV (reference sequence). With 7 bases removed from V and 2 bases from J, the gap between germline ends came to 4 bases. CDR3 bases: TGTGCCAGCACCAACACAGATACGCAGTATTTT. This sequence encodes CASTNTDTQYF.

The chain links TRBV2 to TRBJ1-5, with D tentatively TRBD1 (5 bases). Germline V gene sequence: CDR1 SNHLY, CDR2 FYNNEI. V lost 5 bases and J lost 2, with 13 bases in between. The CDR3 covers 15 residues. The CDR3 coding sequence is TGTGCCAGCAGTACTACGACAGCTGGCAATCAGCCCCAGCATTTT. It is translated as CASSTTTAGNQPQHF.

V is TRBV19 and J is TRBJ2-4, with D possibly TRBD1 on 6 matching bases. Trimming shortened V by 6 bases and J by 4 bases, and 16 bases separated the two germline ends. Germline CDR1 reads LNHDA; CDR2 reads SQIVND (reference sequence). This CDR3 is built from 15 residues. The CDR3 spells CASRTGSRGKNIQYF. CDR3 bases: TGTGCCAGTAGAACAGGGTCGCGAGGTAAAAACATTCAGTACTTC.

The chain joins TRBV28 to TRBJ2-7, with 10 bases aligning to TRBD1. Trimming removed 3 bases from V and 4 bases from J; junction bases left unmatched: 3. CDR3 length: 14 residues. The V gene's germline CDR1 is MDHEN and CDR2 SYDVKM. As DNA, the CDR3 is TGTGCCAGCAGTTTCCGGGACAGGGGTTACGAGCAGTACTTC. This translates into CASSFRDRGYEQYF.

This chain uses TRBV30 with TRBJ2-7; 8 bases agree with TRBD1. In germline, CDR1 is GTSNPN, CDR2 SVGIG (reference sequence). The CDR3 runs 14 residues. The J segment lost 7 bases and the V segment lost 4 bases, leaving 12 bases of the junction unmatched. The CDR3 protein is CAWKTPGQGGEQYF. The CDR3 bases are TGTGCCTGGAAAACCCCCGGACAGGGCGGGGAGCAGTACTTC.

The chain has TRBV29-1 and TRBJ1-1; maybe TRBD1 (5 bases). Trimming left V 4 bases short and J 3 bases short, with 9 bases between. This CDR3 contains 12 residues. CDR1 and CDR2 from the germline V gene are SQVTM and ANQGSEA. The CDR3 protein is CSVVAGDTEAFF. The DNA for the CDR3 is TGCAGCGTTGTAGCGGGGGACACTGAAGCTTTCTTT.

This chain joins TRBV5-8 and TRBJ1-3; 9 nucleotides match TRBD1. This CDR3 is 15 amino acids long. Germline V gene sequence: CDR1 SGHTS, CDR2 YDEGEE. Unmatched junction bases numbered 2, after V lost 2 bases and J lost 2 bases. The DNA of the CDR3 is TGTGCCAGCAGCTTACAGGGGGCGGCTGGAAACACCATATATTTT. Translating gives CASSLQGAAGNTIYF. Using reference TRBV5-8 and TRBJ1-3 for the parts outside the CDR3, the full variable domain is EAGVTQSPTHLIKTRGQQATLRCSPISGHTSVYWYQQALGLGLQFLLWYDEGEERNRGNFPPRFSGRQFPNYSSELNVNALELEDSALYLCASSLQGAAGNTIYFGEGSWLTVV.

CDR3 sequence reads: CASSPRQRSGTDTQYF. Written as DNA, the CDR3 is TGCGCCAGCAGCCCTAGACAGAGAAGCGGCACAGATACGCAGTATTTT. V is TRBV5-1 and J is TRBJ2-3, with D perhaps TRBD1 (5 bases). Deletions cut 4 bases from V and 1 base from J, with 16 bases between. The CDR3 spans 16 residues. Germline V CDR1 and CDR2: SGHRS, YFSETQ. The complete variable domain, with remaining parts taken from reference TRBV5-1 and TRBJ2-3, reads KAGVTQTPRYLIKTRGQQVTLSCSPISGHRSVSWYQQTPGQGLQFLFEYFSETQRNKGNFPGRFSGRQFSNSRSEMNVSTLELGDSALYLCASSPRQRSGTDTQYFGPGTRLTVL.

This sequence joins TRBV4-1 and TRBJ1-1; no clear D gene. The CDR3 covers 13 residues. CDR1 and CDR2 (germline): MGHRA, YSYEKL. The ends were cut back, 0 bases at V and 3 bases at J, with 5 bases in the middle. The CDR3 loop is CASSQDPDTEAFF. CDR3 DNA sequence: TGCGCCAGCAGCCAAGACCCTGACACTGAAGCTTTCTTT.

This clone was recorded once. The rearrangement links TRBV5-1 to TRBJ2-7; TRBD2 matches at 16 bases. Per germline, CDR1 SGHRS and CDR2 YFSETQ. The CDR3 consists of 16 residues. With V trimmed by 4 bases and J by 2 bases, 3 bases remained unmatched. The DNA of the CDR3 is TGCGCCAGCAGCGAGGGACTAGCGGGAGGGCCCTACGAGCAGTACTTC. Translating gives CASSEGLAGGPYEQYF.

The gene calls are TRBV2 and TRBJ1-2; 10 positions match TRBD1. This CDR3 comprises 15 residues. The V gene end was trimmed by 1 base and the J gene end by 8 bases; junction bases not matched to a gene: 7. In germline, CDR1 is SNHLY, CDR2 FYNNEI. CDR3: CASSEGGQGIQGYTF. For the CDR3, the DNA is TGTGCCAGCAGTGAAGGGGGACAGGGGATACAAGGCTACACCTTC.

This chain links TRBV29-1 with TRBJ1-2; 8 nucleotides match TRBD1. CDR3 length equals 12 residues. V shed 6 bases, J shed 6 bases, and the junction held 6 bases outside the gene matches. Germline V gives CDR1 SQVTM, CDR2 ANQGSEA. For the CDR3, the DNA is TGCAGCGTGGGGACAGGAGGGGATGGCTACACCTTC. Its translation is CSVGTGGDGYTF.